This T cell receptor beta chain was sequenced for a study of OX40 agonist ivuxolimab in advanced cancers. Study-wide points: CD8+ T cells averaged more expanded clones than CD4+.

About this clone: Its antigen is still unknown.

CDR3 length: 14 residues. V shed 5 bases and J shed 1 base, with 10 bases lying between them. Germline assignment: CDR1 SEHNR and CDR2 FQNEAQ (reference sequence). Data came from immunoSEQ multiplex PCR; TCRdb stores just in-frame clones and leaves some out. The data show about 59,000 clones, 85% to 90% seen once. The chain has TRBV7-9 and TRBJ2-3; D is ambiguous. The clonotype originates from an adult with an advanced solid tumor such as melanoma, head and neck, liver or kidney cancer. The specimen was CD4+ or CD8+ T cells sorted from blood, collected in a trial of the OX40 agonist ivuxolimab. The CDR3 coding sequence is TGTGCCAGCAGCCTCGGGTGGGGCACAGATACGCAGTATTTT. This gives the protein CASSLGWGTDTQYF.